The entry below describes one TCR beta chain. Its antigen is undetermined. This sample was taken from a study of shared clonotypes between healthy human individuals. Regarding the study as a whole: At large depth, rarefaction still showed sorted-subset sequencing to be incomplete.

In the naive CD8 group, cells lacked CD45RO and were positively selected for CCR7, so terminally differentiated effector memory CD45RA+ cells were left out. Healthy and HIV-negative, the adult donors had no recent acute infections or vaccinations. Every subset had its genomic DNA shared out evenly among several immunoSEQ plates. Measured with immunoSEQ multiplex PCR; TCRdb has only the in-frame clones, and not every one. The sample carries about 1.9 million clones, 93% recorded once. Germline V gives CDR1 SNHLY, CDR2 FYNNEI. The CDR3 has 13 residues. Trimming cost V 7 bases and J 3 bases, with 9 bases left between them.

Sequencing was performed on naive CD8+ T cells from PBMCs. The TCR originated in a man between 18 and 29 years old in good health. Some clones in this sample may be carry-over from other donors' samples. The rearrangement links TRBV2 to TRBJ2-2; D unresolved. The CDR3 DNA sequence: TGTGCCAGCACGTGGTCGGACACCGGGGAGCTGTTTTTT. It specifies CASTWSDTGELFF.